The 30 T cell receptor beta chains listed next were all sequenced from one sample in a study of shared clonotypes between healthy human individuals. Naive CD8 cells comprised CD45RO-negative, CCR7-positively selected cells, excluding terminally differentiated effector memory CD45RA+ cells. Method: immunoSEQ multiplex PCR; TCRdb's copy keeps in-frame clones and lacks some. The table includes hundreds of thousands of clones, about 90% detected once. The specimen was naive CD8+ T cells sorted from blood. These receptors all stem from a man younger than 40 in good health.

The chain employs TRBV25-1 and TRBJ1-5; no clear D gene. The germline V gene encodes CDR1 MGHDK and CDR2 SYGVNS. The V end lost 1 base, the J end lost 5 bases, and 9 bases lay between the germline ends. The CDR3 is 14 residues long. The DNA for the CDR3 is TGTGCCAGCAGTGAATGGGGTTTGGATCAGCCCCAGCATTTT. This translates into CASSEWGLDQPQHF.

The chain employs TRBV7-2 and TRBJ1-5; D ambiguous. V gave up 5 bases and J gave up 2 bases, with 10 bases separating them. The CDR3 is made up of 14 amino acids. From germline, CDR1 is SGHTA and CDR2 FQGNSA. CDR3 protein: CASSIGLGNQPQHF. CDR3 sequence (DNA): TGTGCCAGCAGCATAGGACTTGGCAATCAGCCCCAGCATTTT.

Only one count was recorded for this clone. CDR3 in amino acids: CASSDWPSRSSYNEQFF. For the CDR3, the DNA is TGCGCCAGCAGTGATTGGCCTAGCAGGAGCTCCTACAATGAGCAGTTCTTC. This chain links TRBV10-1 with TRBJ2-1; TRBD2 might be the D (5 bases). Germline CDR1 reads WNHNN; CDR2 reads SYGVQD (reference sequence). V lost 3 bases and J lost 0, with 15 bases in between. This CDR3 comprises 17 residues.

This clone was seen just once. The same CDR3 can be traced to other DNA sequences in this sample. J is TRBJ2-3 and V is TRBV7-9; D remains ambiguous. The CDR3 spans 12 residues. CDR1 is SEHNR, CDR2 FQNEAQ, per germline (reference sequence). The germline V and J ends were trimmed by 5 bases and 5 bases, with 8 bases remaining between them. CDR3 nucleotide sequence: TGTGCCAGCAGCCCACGGGTAGATACGCAGTATTTT. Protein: CASSPRVDTQYF.

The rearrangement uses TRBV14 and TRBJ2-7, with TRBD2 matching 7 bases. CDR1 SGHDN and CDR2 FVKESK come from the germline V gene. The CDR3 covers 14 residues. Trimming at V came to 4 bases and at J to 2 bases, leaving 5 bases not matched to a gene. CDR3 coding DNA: TGTGCCAGCAGCCCCTCCGGGAGGACCTACGAGCAGTACTTC. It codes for CASSPSGRTYEQYF.

CDR3 in DNA: TGTGCCAGCAGCTTATTTGGGACAGGGGGTATAGCGGCCCGCGAGCAGTACTTC. Its translation: CASSLFGTGGIAAREQYF. This chain uses TRBV7-2 with TRBJ2-7, with TRBD1 identical over 11 bases. The CDR3 loop spans 18 amino acids. Germline lookup yields CDR1 SGHTA and CDR2 FQGNSA. V gave up 2 bases and J gave up 6 bases; unmatched junction bases: 15.

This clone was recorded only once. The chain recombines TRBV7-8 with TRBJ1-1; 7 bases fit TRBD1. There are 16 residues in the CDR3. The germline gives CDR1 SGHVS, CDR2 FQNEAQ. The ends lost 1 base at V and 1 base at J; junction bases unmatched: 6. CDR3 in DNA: TGTGCCAGCAGCTTAGGACAGGGAAGTTGGAACACTGAAGCTTTCTTT. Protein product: CASSLGQGSWNTEAFF.

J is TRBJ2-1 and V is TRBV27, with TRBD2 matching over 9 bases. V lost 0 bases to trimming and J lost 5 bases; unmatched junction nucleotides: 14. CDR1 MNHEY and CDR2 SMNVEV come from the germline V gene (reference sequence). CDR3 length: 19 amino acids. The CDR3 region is CASSLSYPGSGRTNNEQFF. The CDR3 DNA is TGTGCCAGCAGTTTATCTTATCCTGGGAGCGGGAGGACGAACAATGAGCAGTTCTTC.

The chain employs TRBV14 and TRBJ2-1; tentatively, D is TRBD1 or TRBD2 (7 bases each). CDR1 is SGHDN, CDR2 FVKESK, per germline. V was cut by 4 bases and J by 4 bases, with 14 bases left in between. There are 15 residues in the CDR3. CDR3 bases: TGTGCCAGCAGCCCTCACAGGGGACTATACAATGAGCAGTTCTTC. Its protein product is CASSPHRGLYNEQFF.

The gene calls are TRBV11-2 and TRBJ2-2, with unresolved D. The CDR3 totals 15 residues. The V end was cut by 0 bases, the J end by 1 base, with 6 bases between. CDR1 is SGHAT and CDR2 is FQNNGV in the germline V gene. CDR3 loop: CASSLDTVNTGELFF. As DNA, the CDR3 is TGTGCCAGCAGCTTAGATACAGTGAACACCGGGGAGCTGTTTTTT. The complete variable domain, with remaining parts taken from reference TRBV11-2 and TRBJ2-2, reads EAGVAQSPRYKIIEKRQSVAFWCNPISGHATLYWYQQILGQGPKLLIQFQNNGVVDDSQLPKDRFSAERLKGVDSTLKIQPAKLEDSAVYLCASSLDTVNTGELFFGEGSRLTVL.

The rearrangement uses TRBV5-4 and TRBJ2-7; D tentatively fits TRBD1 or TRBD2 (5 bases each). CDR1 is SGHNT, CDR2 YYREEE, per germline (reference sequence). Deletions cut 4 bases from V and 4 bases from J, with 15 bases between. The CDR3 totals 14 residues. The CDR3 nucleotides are TGTGCCAGCAGCGCATGGGACGGCGAATACGAGCAGTACTTC. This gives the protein CASSAWDGEYEQYF.

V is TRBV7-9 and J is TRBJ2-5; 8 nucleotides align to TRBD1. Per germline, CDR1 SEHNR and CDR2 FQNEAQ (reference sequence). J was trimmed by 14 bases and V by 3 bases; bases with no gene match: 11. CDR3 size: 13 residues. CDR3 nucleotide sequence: TGTGCCAGCAGCTTGGGGGGACAGGCCCTGCCCTACTTC. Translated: CASSLGGQALPYF.

The CDR3 DNA is TGCGCCAGCCGGGACATTATGGATTCTAATAAGAACACTGAAGCTTTCTTT. It specifies CASRDIMDSNKNTEAFF. V usage is TRBV5-1 and J usage is TRBJ1-1; D possibly corresponds to TRBD1 (6 bases). Trimming took 7 bases from V and 1 from J, leaving 23 bases between them. The CDR3 spans 17 residues. Germline CDR1 is SGHRS and CDR2 is YFSETQ.

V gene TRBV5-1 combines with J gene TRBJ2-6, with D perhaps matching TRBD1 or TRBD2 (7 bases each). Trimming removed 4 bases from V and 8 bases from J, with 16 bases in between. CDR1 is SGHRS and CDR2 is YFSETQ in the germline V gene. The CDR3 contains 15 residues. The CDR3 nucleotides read TGCGCCAGCAGCCTTCCCAGGGGGGGGACCAACGTCCTGACTTTC. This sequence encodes CASSLPRGGTNVLTF.

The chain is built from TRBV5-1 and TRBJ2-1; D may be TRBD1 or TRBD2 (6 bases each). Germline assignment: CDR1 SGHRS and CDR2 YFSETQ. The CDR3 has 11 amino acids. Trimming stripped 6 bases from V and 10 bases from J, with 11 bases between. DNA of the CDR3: TGCGCCAGCACGAGGGGGGCGGAGCAGTTCTTC. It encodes CASTRGAEQFF.

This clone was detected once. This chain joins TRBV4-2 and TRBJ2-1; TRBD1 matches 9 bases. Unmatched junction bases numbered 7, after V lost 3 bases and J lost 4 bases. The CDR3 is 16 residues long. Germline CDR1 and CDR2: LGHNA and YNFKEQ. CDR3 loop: CASSQEGQGGYNEQFF. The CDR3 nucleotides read TGTGCCAGCAGCCAGGAGGGACAGGGAGGATACAATGAGCAGTTCTTC.

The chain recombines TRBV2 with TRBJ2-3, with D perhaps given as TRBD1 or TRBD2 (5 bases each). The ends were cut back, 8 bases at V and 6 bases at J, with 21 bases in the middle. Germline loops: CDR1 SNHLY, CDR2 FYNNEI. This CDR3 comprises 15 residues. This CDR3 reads CASHNFGAQGDTQYF. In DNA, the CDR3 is TGTGCCAGCCACAACTTCGGGGCCCAGGGTGATACGCAGTATTTT. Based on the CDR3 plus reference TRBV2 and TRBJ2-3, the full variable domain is EPEVTQTPSHQVTQMGQEVILRCVPISNHLYFYWYRQILGQKVEFLVSFYNNEISEKSEIFDDQFSVERPDGSNFTLKIRSTKLEDSAMYFCASHNFGAQGDTQYFGPGTRLTVL.

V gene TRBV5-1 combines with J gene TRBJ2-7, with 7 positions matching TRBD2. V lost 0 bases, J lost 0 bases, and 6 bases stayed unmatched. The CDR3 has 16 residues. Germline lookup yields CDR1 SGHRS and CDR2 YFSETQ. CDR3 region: CASSLASGGYSYEQYF. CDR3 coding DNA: TGCGCCAGCAGCTTGGCCTCCGGGGGGTACTCCTACGAGCAGTACTTC.

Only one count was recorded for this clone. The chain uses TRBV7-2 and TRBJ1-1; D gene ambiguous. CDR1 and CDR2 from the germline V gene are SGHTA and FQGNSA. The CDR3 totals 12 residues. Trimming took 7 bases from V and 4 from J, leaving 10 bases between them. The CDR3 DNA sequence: TGTGCCAGCACCCCGGGTCGCACTGAAGCTTTCTTT. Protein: CASTPGRTEAFF.

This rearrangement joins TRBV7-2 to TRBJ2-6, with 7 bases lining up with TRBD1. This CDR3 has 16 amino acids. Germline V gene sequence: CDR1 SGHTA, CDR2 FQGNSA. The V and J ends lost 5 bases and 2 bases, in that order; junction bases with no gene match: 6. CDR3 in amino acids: CASSPIGQAGANVLTF. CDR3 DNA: TGTGCCAGCAGCCCGATTGGACAGGCTGGGGCCAACGTCCTGACTTTC.

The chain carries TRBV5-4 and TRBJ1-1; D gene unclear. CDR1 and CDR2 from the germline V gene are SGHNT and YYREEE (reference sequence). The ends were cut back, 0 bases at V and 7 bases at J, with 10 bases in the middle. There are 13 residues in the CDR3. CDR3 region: CASSLGGRDEAFF. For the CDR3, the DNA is TGTGCCAGCAGCTTGGGGGGAAGGGATGAAGCTTTCTTT.

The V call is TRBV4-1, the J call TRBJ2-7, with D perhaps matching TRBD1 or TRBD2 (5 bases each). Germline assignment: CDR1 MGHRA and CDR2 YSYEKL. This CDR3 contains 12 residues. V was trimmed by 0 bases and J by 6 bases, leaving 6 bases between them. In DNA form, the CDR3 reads TGCGCCAGCAGCCAAGATGGGACCGAGCAGTACTTC. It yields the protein CASSQDGTEQYF.

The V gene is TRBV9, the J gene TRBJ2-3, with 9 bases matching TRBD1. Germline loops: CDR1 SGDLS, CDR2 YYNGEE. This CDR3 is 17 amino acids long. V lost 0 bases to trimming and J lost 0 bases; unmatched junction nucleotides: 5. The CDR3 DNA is TGTGCCAGCAGCGTAGACTCGACAGGGGGAAGCACAGATACGCAGTATTTT. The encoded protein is CASSVDSTGGSTDTQYF.

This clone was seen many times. The CDR3 sequence is CASTPGTLHYGYTF. In DNA form, the CDR3 reads TGTGCCAGCACCCCAGGGACCCTACACTATGGCTACACCTTC. The chain couples TRBV28 to TRBJ1-2; a weak D match, TRBD1 (5 bases). V was trimmed by 7 bases and J by 3 bases, leaving 15 bases between them. Germline V gene sequence: CDR1 MDHEN, CDR2 SYDVKM. The CDR3 is 14 amino acids.

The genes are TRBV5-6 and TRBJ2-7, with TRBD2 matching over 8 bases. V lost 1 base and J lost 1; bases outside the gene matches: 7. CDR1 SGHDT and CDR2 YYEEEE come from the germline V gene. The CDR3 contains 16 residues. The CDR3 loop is CASSLFREGLSYEQYF. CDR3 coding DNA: TGTGCCAGCAGCTTGTTCCGGGAGGGCCTTTCCTACGAGCAGTACTTC.

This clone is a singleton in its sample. The CDR3: CASSLEYVRVSYEQYF. CDR3 sequence (DNA): TGTGCCAGCAGCTTAGAATATGTCCGGGTTTCCTACGAGCAGTACTTC. The rearrangement joins TRBV11-2 to TRBJ2-7; D is uncertain. The V end was cut by 0 bases, the J end by 1 base, with 13 bases between. The CDR3 sequence is 16 residues long. Per germline, CDR1 SGHAT and CDR2 FQNNGV.

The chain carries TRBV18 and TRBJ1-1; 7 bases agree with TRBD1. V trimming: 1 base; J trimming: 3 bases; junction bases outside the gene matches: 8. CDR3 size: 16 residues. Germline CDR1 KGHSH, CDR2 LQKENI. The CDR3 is CASSPLHDRADTEAFF. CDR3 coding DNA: TGTGCCAGCTCACCACTTCATGACAGGGCGGACACTGAAGCTTTCTTT.

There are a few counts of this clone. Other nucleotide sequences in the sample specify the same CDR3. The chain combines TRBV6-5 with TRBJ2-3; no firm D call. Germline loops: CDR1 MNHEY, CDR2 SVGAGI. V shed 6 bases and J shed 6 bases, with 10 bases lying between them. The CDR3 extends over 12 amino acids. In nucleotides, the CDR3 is TGTGCCAGCAGCCCCGACACGGATACGCAGTATTTT. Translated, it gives CASSPDTDTQYF.

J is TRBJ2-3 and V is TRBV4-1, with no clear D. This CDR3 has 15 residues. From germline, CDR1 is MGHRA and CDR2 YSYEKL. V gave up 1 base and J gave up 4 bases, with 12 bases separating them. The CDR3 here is CASSQVEGSPDTQYF. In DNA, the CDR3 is TGCGCCAGCAGCCAAGTCGAAGGGTCCCCAGATACGCAGTATTTT.

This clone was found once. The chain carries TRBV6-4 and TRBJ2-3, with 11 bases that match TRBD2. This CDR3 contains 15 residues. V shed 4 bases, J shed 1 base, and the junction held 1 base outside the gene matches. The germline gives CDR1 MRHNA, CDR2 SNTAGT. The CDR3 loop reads CASSVGLAGTDTQYF. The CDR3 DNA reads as TGTGCCAGCAGTGTGGGACTAGCGGGCACAGATACGCAGTATTTT.